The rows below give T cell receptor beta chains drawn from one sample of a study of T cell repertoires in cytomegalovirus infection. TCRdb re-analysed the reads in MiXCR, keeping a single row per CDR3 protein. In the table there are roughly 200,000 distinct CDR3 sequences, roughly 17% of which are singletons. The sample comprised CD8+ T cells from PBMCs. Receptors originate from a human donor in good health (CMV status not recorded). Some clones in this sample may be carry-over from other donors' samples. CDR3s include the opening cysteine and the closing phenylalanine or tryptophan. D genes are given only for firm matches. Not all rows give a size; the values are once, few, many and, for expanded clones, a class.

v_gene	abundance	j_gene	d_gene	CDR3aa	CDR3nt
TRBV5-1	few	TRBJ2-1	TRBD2	CASSEVLAGANSYNEQFF	TGCGCCAGCAGTGAAGTACTAGCGGGGGCGAACTCCTACAATGAGCAGTTCTTC
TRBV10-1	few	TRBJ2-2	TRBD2	CASSGGTTDTGELFF	TGCGCCAGCAGTGGAGGGACTACCGACACCGGGGAGCTGTTTTTT
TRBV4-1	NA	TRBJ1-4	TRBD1	CAAGTEGEKLFF	TGCGCCGCCGGGACAGAAGGGGAAAAACTGTTTTTT
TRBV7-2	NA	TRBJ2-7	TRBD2	CASSPRLAGFSLEQYF	TGTGCCAGCAGCCCGCGACTAGCGGGGTTCTCTCTCGAGCAGTACTTC
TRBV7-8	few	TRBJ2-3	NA	CASSQENIVTDTQYF	TGTGCCAGCAGCCAAGAAAACATAGTCACAGATACGCAGTATTTT
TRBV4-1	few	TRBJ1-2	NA	CASSQGQLYGYTF	TGCGCCAGCAGCCAAGGACAGCTCTATGGCTACACCTTC
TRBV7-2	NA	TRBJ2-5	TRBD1	CASSSPGQGRQETQYF	TGTGCCAGCAGCTCCCCGGGACAGGGGAGGCAAGAGACCCAGTACTTC
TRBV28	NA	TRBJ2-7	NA	CASRNDRDNSYEQYF	TGTGCCAGCAGGAACGATAGAGACAACTCCTACGAGCAGTACTTC
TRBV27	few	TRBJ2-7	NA	CATKPIDGYEQYF	TGTGCCACCAAACCCATCGACGGCTACGAGCAGTACTTC
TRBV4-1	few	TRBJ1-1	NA	CASSQDQRKAFF	TGCGCCAGCAGCCAAGATCAGCGGAAAGCTTTCTTT
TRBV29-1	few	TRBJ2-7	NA	CSVVGTEYSYEQYF	TGCAGCGTTGTCGGAACAGAGTACTCCTACGAGCAGTACTTC
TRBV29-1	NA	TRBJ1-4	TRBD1	CSAWTQGRDEKLFF	TGCAGCGCCTGGACACAGGGGCGGGATGAAAAACTGTTTTTT
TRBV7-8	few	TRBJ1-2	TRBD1	CASSSSPGQGPNYGYTF	TGTGCCAGCAGCTCATCCCCGGGACAGGGCCCTAACTATGGCTACACCTTC
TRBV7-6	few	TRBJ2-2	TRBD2	CASSLARSGGDTGELFF	TGTGCCAGCAGCTTAGCGCGGAGCGGGGGAGACACCGGGGAGCTGTTTTTT
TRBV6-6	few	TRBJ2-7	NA	CASTPQWVLYEQYF	TGTGCCAGCACCCCGCAATGGGTTCTCTACGAGCAGTACTTC
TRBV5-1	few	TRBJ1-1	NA	CASSLFSGNTEAFF	TGCGCCAGCAGCTTGTTTTCAGGGAACACTGAAGCTTTCTTT
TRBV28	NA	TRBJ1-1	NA	CASSFNPGVDTEAFF	TGTGCCAGCAGTTTTAACCCAGGGGTGGACACTGAAGCTTTCTTT
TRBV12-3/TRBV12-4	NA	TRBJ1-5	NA	CASRPRGAWPQHF	TGTGCCAGCAGGCCCAGGGGAGCCTGGCCCCAGCATTTT
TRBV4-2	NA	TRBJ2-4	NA	CASSQGALAKNIQYF	TGTGCCAGCAGCCAAGGGGCGCTAGCCAAAAACATTCAGTACTTC
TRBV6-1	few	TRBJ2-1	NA	CAGRDLERGEQFF	TGTGCCGGAAGGGACCTGGAGCGCGGTGAGCAGTTCTTC
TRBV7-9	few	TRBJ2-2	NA	CASSPPMNTGELFF	TGTGCCAGCAGCCCCCCCATGAACACCGGGGAGCTGTTTTTT
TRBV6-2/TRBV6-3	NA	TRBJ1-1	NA	CASNTELNTEAFF	TGTGCCAGCAACACGGAGCTGAACACTGAAGCTTTCTTT
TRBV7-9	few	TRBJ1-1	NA	CASSSPLGRGNTEAFF	TGTGCCAGCAGTTCACCCCTGGGGAGGGGGAACACTGAAGCTTTCTTT
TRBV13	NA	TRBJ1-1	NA	CASSPGEETNTEAFF	TGTGCCAGCAGCCCAGGCGAAGAAACGAACACTGAAGCTTTCTTT